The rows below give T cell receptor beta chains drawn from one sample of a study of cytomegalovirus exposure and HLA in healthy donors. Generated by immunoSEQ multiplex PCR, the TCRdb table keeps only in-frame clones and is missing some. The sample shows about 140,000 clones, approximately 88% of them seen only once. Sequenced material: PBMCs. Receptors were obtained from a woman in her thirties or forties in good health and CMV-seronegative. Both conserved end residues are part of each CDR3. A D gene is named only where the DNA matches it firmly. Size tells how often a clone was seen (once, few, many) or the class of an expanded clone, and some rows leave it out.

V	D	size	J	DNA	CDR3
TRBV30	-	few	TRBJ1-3	TGTGCCCTCCAAGCAATCTCTGGAAACACCATATATTTT	CALQAISGNTIYF
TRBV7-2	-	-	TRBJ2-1	TGTGCCAGCAGCTTTGAAGGGGGTTGGGAGCAGTTCTTC	CASSFEGGWEQFF
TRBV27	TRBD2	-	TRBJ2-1	TGTGCCAGCAGCCGAGTTGGGGCGGGAGGGCCCAATGAGCAGTTCTTC	CASSRVGAGGPNEQFF
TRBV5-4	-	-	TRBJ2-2	TGTGCCAGCAGCAGACTCGCCGCGGGACCGAACACCGGGGAGCTGTTTTTT	CASSRLAAGPNTGELFF
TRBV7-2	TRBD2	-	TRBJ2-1	TGTGCCAACAGCTTAGGAGGCCTAGCGGACAATGAGCAGTTCTTC	CANSLGGLADNEQFF
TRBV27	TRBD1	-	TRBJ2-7	TGTGCCAGCAGTGGAGCGGCTAGGGGGCCCTACGAGCAGTACTTC	CASSGAARGPYEQYF
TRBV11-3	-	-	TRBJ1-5	TGTGCCAGCAGCTTAGGGGGGGATCAGCCCCAGCATTTT	CASSLGGDQPQHF
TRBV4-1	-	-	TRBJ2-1	TGCGCCAGCAGCTTATCTAGCGTGAGCTCCTACAATGAGCAGTTCTTC	CASSLSSVSSYNEQFF
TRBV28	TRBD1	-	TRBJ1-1	TGTGCCAGCCAAGAACCGAGGGGGCGAACAAACACTGAAGCTTTCTTT	CASQEPRGRTNTEAFF
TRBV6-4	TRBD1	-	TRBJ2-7	TGTGCCAGCATATCCGTGACAGGGGTCCAGGAGCAGTACTTC	CASISVTGVQEQYF
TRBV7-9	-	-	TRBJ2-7	TGTGCCAGCAGCCAGATCGCGACATCCTACGAGCAGTACTTC	CASSQIATSYEQYF
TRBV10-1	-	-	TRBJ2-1	TGCGCCAGCAGTGACCTATTCGGGGACAATGAGCAGTTCTTC	CASSDLFGDNEQFF
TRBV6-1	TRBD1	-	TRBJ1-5	TGTGCCAGCAGAGAACCGGGACAGGGGAGTGGTGGGAGCAATCAGCCCCAGCATTTT	CASREPGQGSGGSNQPQHF
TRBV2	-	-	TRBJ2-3	TGTGCCAGCAGTGGTCGGGGGTTCGGCACAGATACGCAGTATTTT	CASSGRGFGTDTQYF
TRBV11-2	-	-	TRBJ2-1	TGTGCCAGCAGCTCCGGACTGCGTGCGTTCTTC	CASSSGLRAFF
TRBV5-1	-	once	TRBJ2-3	TGCGCCAGCAGCTTGGGAATTGAGCCCTATAGCACAGATACGCAGTATTTT	CASSLGIEPYSTDTQYF
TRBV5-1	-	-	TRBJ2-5	TGCGCCAGCAGCTTGGAGGGAGGGGGAGAGACCCAGTACTTC	CASSLEGGGETQYF
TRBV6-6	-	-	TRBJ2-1	TGTGCCAGCAGACCTGGAGGGGCCTCTAATGAGCAGTTCTTC	CASRPGGASNEQFF
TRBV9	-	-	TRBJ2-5	TGTGCCAGCAGCGCACGACAGGATTGGGAGACCCAGTACTTC	CASSARQDWETQYF
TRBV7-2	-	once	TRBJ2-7	TGTGCCAGCAGACCTGGGCCCCTCTACGAGCAGTACTTC	CASRPGPLYEQYF
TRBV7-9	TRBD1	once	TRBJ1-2	TGTTCCAGCAGTCCAGGGTCGGGGACAGCTACCTATGGCTACACCTTC	CSSSPGSGTATYGYTF
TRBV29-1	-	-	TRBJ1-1	TGCAGCGTTGTTCGGAGGCCCCAGCGGGAAGCTTTCTTT	CSVVRRPQREAFF
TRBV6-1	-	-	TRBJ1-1	TGTGCCAGCAGAAGAGGTCCCAGCACTGAAGCTTTCTTT	CASRRGPSTEAFF
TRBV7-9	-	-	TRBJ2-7	TGTGCCAGCAGCTTAGATGAGCGCGAGCAGTACTTC	CASSLDEREQYF
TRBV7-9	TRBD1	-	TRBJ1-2	TGTGCCAGCAGCGCCCGGGACAGGGGGTACGATGGCTACACCTTC	CASSARDRGYDGYTF
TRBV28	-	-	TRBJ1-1	TGTGCCAGCAGTTTCGCCCTTAGGGGTCCTCGAAAAGCTTTCTTT	CASSFALRGPRKAFF
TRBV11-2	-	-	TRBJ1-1	TGTGCCAGCAGCTACACGGGGAACACTGAAGCTTTCTTT	CASSYTGNTEAFF
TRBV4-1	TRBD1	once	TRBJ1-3	TGCGCCAGCAGCCAGGGACAGGTACTTGGAAACACCATATATTTT	CASSQGQVLGNTIYF
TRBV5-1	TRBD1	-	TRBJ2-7	TGCGCCAGCAGCTCTACCGGGACAGGGCAAATTAGGAGCTTC	CASSSTGTGQIRSF
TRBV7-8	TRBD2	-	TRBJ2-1	TGTGCCAGCAGCTCCGGGACTAGGGCCTACAATGAGCAGTTCTTC	CASSSGTRAYNEQFF
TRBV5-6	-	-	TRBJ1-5	TGTGCCAGCAGCTTGCTTCCGGGAAGGGTGCAGCCCCAGCATTTT	CASSLLPGRVQPQHF
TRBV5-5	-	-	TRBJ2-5	TGTGCCAGCAGCCTACCTGGCGGGACTGGGGACGAGACCCAGTACTTC	CASSLPGGTGDETQYF
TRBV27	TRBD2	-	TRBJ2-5	TGTGCCAGCAGCCCTAGCGGGGTAGGGACCCAGTACTTC	CASSPSGVGTQYF
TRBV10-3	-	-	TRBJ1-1	TGTGCCATCAGTCCAGGACAGACGAACACTGAAGCTTTCTTT	CAISPGQTNTEAFF
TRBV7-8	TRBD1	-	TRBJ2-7	TGTGCCAGCAGCTTAACAGGGGGCACCTACGAGCAGTACTTC	CASSLTGGTYEQYF
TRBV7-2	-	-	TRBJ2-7	TGTGCCAGCAGCTTAGCAGCGTCTAGCTCCTACGAGCAGTACTTC	CASSLAASSSYEQYF
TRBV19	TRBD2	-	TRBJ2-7	TGTGCCAGTAGTATCCGTATCTTAACGGGACTAGCGGGAGGATCTTCCTACGAGCAGTACTTC	CASSIRILTGLAGGSSYEQYF
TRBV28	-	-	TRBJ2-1	TGTGCCAGCAGTATATATACAGCCGGGACTCCGGTAGAGCAGTTCTTC	CASSIYTAGTPVEQFF
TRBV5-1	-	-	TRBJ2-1	TGCGCCAGCAGCTTGGCTAGCTCCACCTACAATGAGCAGTTCTTC	CASSLASSTYNEQFF
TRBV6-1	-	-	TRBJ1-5	TGTGCCAGCGGAACGGGACATAATCAGCCCCAGCATTTT	CASGTGHNQPQHF
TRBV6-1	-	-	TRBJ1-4	TGTGCCAGCAGTGAAGAAGTCAGGGAAAAACTGTTTTTT	CASSEEVREKLFF
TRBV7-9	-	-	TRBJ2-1	TGTGCCAGCAGCTTAAACTTGAACAATGAGCAGTTCTTC	CASSLNLNNEQFF
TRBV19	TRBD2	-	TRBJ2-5	TGTGCCAGTAGTATGGGGGGCCTAGCGGGAGGTATTTGGGAGACCCAGTACTTC	CASSMGGLAGGIWETQYF
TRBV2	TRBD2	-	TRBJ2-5	TGTGCCAGCAGTGCCCGACTAGCGGGAGAGGTAGAGACCCAGTACTTC	CASSARLAGEVETQYF
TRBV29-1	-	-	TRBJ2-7	TGCAGCGTTGGGGGGCCACCCTACGAGCAGTACTTC	CSVGGPPYEQYF
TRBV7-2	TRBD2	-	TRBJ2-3	TGTGCCAGCGGAACTAGCGGGAGTTCCCTCGGGGCAGATACGCAGTATTTT	CASGTSGSSLGADTQYF
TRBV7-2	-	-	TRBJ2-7	TGTGCCAGCAGCTTAACTGACTCCTACGAGCAGTACTTC	CASSLTDSYEQYF
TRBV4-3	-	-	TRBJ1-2	TGCGCCAGCAGCCCAGGGGCAAAGGGGTATGGCTACACCTTC	CASSPGAKGYGYTF
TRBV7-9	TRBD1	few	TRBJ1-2	TGTTCCAGCAGCTTAGCCGGGACAGGGCGGTTTGGCTACACCTTC	CSSSLAGTGRFGYTF
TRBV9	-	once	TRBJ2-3	TGTGCCAGCAGCGTAGGTCCCGGGGTCCGCACAGATACGCAGTATTTT	CASSVGPGVRTDTQYF
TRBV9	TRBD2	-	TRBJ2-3	TGTGCCAGCAGCGTTTACTCCGGGGCGGGAGGCCAAGATACGCAGTATTTT	CASSVYSGAGGQDTQYF
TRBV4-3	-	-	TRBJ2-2	TGCGCCAGCAGCCAAGAACTAGCCTACACCGGGGAGCTGTTTTTT	CASSQELAYTGELFF
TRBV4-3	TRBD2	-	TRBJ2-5	TGCGCCAGCAGCCTATGGAGCGGGAGCTGGGAGACCCAGTACTTC	CASSLWSGSWETQYF
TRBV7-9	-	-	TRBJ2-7	TGTTCCAGCAGCTCACAGGCCTACGAGCAGTACTTC	CSSSSQAYEQYF
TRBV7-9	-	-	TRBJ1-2	TGTGCCAGCAGCTTAGGCGGGGGGACCTATGGCTACACCTTC	CASSLGGGTYGYTF
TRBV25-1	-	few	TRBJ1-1	TGTGCCAGCACCACGACAGTGAACACTGAAGCTTTCTTT	CASTTTVNTEAFF